The 30 T cell receptor beta chains below all came from one sample that was sequenced in a study of T cell responses to AZD1222 COVID-19 vaccine. The data were produced by immunoSEQ multiplex PCR, yet TCRdb's version contains in-frame clones alone and is incomplete. The sample has over 45,000 clones, around 89% seen once; the top ten hold roughly 15%. This specimen was peripheral blood, taken 28 days after the second AZD1222 dose. The origin of the receptors is an adult who received the AZD1222 COVID-19 vaccine.

The CDR3 sequence is CASSWAGTAQETQYF. The CDR3 DNA follows: TGCGCCAGCAGCTGGGCCGGGACAGCTCAAGAGACCCAGTACTTC. The gene calls are TRBV5-1 and TRBJ2-5; 7 nucleotides line up with TRBD1. This CDR3 comprises 15 residues. Germline V gene sequence: CDR1 SGHRS, CDR2 YFSETQ. V was pared by 3 bases and J by 2 bases, with 7 bases of the junction left unmatched.

This clone is judged medium-sized. V usage is TRBV3-1 (or the pseudogene TRBV3-2) and J usage is TRBJ2-6; D gene unclear. The CDR3 has 17 amino acids. V lost 4 bases and J lost 0, with 13 bases in between. CDR1 is LGHDT and CDR2 is YNNKEL in the germline V gene (reference sequence). CDR3 in amino acids: CASSPSRLDSGANVLTF. The CDR3 DNA reads TGTGCCAGCAGCCCCAGCAGGCTAGACTCTGGGGCCAACGTCCTGACTTTC.

The chain is built from TRBV10-3 and TRBJ2-7; 8 bases are a match to TRBD2. Trimming removed 2 bases from V and 4 bases from J; junction bases left unmatched: 7. CDR1 is ENHRY and CDR2 is SYGVKD in the germline V gene. This CDR3 is 15 amino acids long. This CDR3 reads CAISEARGGAYEQYF. CDR3 nucleotides: TGTGCCATCAGTGAGGCCCGGGGGGGCGCTTACGAGCAGTACTTC.

This rearrangement joins TRBV12-3 or TRBV12-4 to TRBJ2-5; D may be TRBD1 or TRBD2 (6 bases each). V lost 5 bases to trimming and J lost 5 bases, with 9 bases between them. This CDR3 has 12 residues. In DNA, the CDR3 is TGTGCCAGCAGTGTAGGGGGGGAGACCCAGTACTTC. The encoded protein is CASSVGGETQYF.

The V gene is TRBV12-3 or TRBV12-4, the J gene TRBJ2-5, with D uncertain. This CDR3 has 12 residues. V gave up 7 bases and J gave up 5 bases, with 11 bases separating them. The CDR3 here is CASTPNWETQYF. The DNA for the CDR3 is TGTGCCAGCACTCCAAATTGGGAGACCCAGTACTTC.

J is TRBJ2-1 and V is TRBV19; D is uncertain. The CDR3 sequence is 16 residues long. Trimming left V 4 bases short and J 0 bases short, with 13 bases between. CDR1 and CDR2 from the germline V gene are LNHDA and SQIVND (reference sequence). The CDR3 spells CASSRNRASSYNEQFF. The CDR3 bases are TGTGCCAGTAGTAGAAACAGAGCCAGCTCCTACAATGAGCAGTTCTTC.

The chain has TRBV7-9 and TRBJ1-5; no clear D. This CDR3 is built from 14 residues. Germline lookup yields CDR1 SEHNR and CDR2 FQNEAQ (reference sequence). The V end lost 1 base, the J end lost 0 bases, and 4 bases lay between the germline ends. The CDR3 region has the DNA TGTGCCAGCAGCTTAGTGGGTAGCAATCAGCCCCAGCATTTT. It codes for CASSLVGSNQPQHF.

The chain employs TRBV5-5 and TRBJ2-1; D gene unclear. Germline assignment: CDR1 SGHKS and CDR2 YYEKEE (reference sequence). The CDR3 extends over 12 amino acids. Deletions cut 2 bases from V and 8 bases from J, with 8 bases between. DNA for the CDR3: TGTGCCAGCAGCTTTACGGTGGATGAGCAGTTCTTC. It yields the protein CASSFTVDEQFF.

The rearrangement joins TRBV27 to TRBJ2-7, with 10 bases matching TRBD2. Germline values: CDR1 MNHEY, CDR2 SMNVEV (reference sequence). The V segment lost 8 bases and the J segment 0 bases; nucleotides outside the gene matches: 4. The CDR3 runs 14 residues. The CDR3 coding sequence is TGTGCCAGCCGTAGCGGGAGGAGCTCCTACGAGCAGTACTTC. It encodes CASRSGRSSYEQYF.

The V gene is TRBV20-1, the J gene TRBJ1-2, with D perhaps matching TRBD1 (5 bases). This CDR3 region has 15 residues. Germline CDR1 and CDR2: DFQATT and SNEGSKA (reference sequence). V dropped 3 bases and J dropped 7 bases, with 21 bases sitting between them. The CDR3 nucleotides read TGCAGTGCTAGTTCTGGGGACCGCTTTGGGGGTGGCTACACCTTC. This gives the protein CSASSGDRFGGGYTF.

J is TRBJ1-3 and V is TRBV4-2; D remains unclear. V was clipped by 1 base and J by 5 bases, with 18 bases between them. CDR1 and CDR2 (germline): LGHNA, YNFKEQ. This CDR3 comprises 17 residues. The CDR3 DNA is TGTGCCAGCAGCCAAGTGAATGCGTTCCATGGGAGAAACACCATATATTTT. Translation gives CASSQVNAFHGRNTIYF.

The rearrangement joins TRBV15 to TRBJ1-1, with D tentatively TRBD1 (6 bases). CDR3 length: 14 residues. Germline assignment: CDR1 LNHNV and CDR2 YYDKDF (reference sequence). V was clipped by 4 bases and J by 3 bases, with 12 bases between them. This chain's CDR3 is CATSIPGGHTEAFF. The CDR3 DNA reads TGTGCCACCAGCATCCCCGGGGGCCACACTGAAGCTTTCTTT.

The CDR3 loop is CASRPDRGTTGANVLTF. DNA for the CDR3: TGTGCCAGCAGGCCAGACAGGGGTACTACTGGGGCCAACGTCCTGACTTTC. J is TRBJ2-6 and V is TRBV7-2; TRBD1 matches 8 bases. The CDR3 spans 17 residues. Germline V CDR1 and CDR2: SGHTA, FQGNSA. V shed 6 bases and J 2 bases; nucleotides not matched to a gene: 9.

The J gene is TRBJ2-1, the V gene TRBV11-3; D perhaps matches TRBD1 (7 bases). CDR3 length: 14 residues. V was trimmed by 4 bases and J by 10 bases, leaving 17 bases between them. Germline CDR1 SGHNT, CDR2 YENEEA. Written as DNA, the CDR3 is TGTGCCAGCAGCTCCATCAGGGGGGCTACGGAGCAGTTCTTC. Translating gives CASSSIRGATEQFF.

The rearrangement links TRBV7-9 to TRBJ2-2; possibly TRBD1 for D (5 bases). With 4 bases removed from V and 3 bases from J, the gap between germline ends came to 9 bases. Germline CDR1 and CDR2: SEHNR and FQNEAQ (reference sequence). The CDR3 has 14 residues. The CDR3 protein is CASSWQGYTGELFF. In DNA, the CDR3 is TGTGCCAGCAGCTGGCAGGGTTACACCGGGGAGCTGTTTTTT.

The V and J genes are TRBV28 and TRBJ2-7; D gene ambiguous. V gave up 6 bases and J gave up 0 bases, with 15 bases separating them. Germline values: CDR1 MDHEN, CDR2 SYDVKM. The CDR3 spans 15 residues. CDR3 protein: CASRDPTDLSYEQYF. The CDR3 DNA sequence: TGTGCCAGCAGGGACCCGACGGATCTCTCCTACGAGCAGTACTTC.

This clone was picked up a small number of times. As DNA, the CDR3 is TGTGCCAGCAGCAAAGGTCTTGAGGGACAGGGAAAGTTATTTTTCGGCAATCAGCCCCAGCATTTT. It specifies CASSKGLEGQGKLFFGNQPQHF. The chain employs TRBV21-1 and TRBJ1-5; TRBD1, the table's D call, lacks a check against the DNA. TRBV21-1 is classified as a pseudogene. This CDR3 has 22 residues.

The genes are TRBV3-1 (or the pseudogene TRBV3-2) and TRBJ1-2, with D possibly matching TRBD1 (6 bases). The CDR3 is made up of 15 amino acids. V lost 4 bases and J 0 bases, leaving 12 bases between the germline ends. Germline CDR1 LGHDT, CDR2 YNNKEL (reference sequence). This chain's CDR3 is CASSPWTEANYGYTF. Written as DNA, the CDR3 is TGTGCCAGCAGCCCCTGGACAGAGGCTAACTATGGCTACACCTTC.

The CDR3 DNA is TGTGCCAGCAGCTTAGAATACAGGGTTTCTGGAAACACCATATATTTT. Translation: CASSLEYRVSGNTIYF. The chain employs TRBV7-9 and TRBJ1-3; weak D call: TRBD1 (6 bases). Germline V gene lookup returns CDR1 SEHNR and CDR2 FQNEAQ (reference sequence). The CDR3 extends over 16 amino acids. The V gene lost 1 base and the J gene lost 1 base, with 11 bases spanning the gap.

The chain carries TRBV3-1 (or the pseudogene TRBV3-2) and TRBJ2-7, with D hard to call. Germline V CDR1 and CDR2: LGHDT, YNNKEL (reference sequence). Trimming shortened V by 1 base and J by 5 bases, and 15 bases separated the two germline ends. This CDR3 region has 15 residues. CDR3 in DNA: TGTGCCAGCAGCCAAGCCGTGAAGGTTAATGACGAGCAGTACTTC. Its protein product is CASSQAVKVNDEQYF.

V and J are TRBV30 and TRBJ2-6, with D unresolved. The CDR3 length is 11 residues. CDR1 GTSNPN and CDR2 SVGIG come from the germline V gene (reference sequence). Trimming pared 0 bases from V and 13 bases from J, leaving 7 bases between. The CDR3 protein is CAWSVSWVLTF. For the CDR3, the DNA is TGTGCCTGGAGTGTTTCGTGGGTCCTGACTTTC.

The chain combines TRBV3-1 (or the pseudogene TRBV3-2) with TRBJ2-7; D perhaps matches TRBD2 (5 bases). Germline CDR1 LGHDT, CDR2 YNNKEL (reference sequence). The CDR3 sequence is 14 residues long. Trimming took off 3 bases at V and 3 bases at J, with 12 bases between the two ends. The CDR3: CASSQTGLNYEQYF. As DNA, the CDR3 is TGTGCCAGCAGCCAGACCGGACTCAACTACGAGCAGTACTTC.

The chain employs TRBV9 and TRBJ2-1; 8 bases match TRBD1. The CDR3 sequence is 15 residues long. Losses at the gene ends were 2 bases for V and 6 bases for J; bases not matched to a gene: 7. Per germline, CDR1 SGDLS and CDR2 YYNGEE. This CDR3 is CASSVGRGLGNEQFF. In nucleotides, the CDR3 is TGTGCCAGCAGCGTGGGCAGGGGGCTGGGCAATGAGCAGTTCTTC.

V is TRBV2 and J is TRBJ1-5; D not resolved. Germline values: CDR1 SNHLY, CDR2 FYNNEI. The CDR3 runs to 14 residues. The V gene lost 3 bases and the J gene lost 7 bases, with 13 bases spanning the gap. For the CDR3, the DNA is TGTGCCAGCAGTGAGGACCTTCCGCGCCAGCCCCAGCATTTT. Translated, it gives CASSEDLPRQPQHF. Full variable domain (missing parts from reference TRBV2 and TRBJ1-5): EPEVTQTPSHQVTQMGQEVILRCVPISNHLYFYWYRQILGQKVEFLVSFYNNEISEKSEIFDDQFSVERPDGSNFTLKIRSTKLEDSAMYFCASSEDLPRQPQHFGDGTRLSIL.

The chain couples TRBV5-1 to TRBJ1-1; possible D gene TRBD1, 5 bases. The ends were cut back, 4 bases at V and 3 bases at J, with 10 bases in the middle. Germline V gene data show CDR1 as SGHRS and CDR2 as YFSETQ. The CDR3 has 13 residues. CDR3 coding DNA: TGCGCCAGCAGCCCCGGGGGGGACACTGAAGCTTTCTTT. It yields the protein CASSPGGDTEAFF.

This chain links TRBV29-1 with TRBJ2-1, with 7 bases identical to TRBD2. CDR3 length: 15 amino acids. Germline values: CDR1 SQVTM, CDR2 ANQGSEA. The J segment lost 4 bases and the V segment lost 3 bases, leaving 9 bases of the junction unmatched. The CDR3 DNA follows: TGCAGCGTTGAGGGGCCTAGCGGATTTTACAATGAGCAGTTCTTC. Its protein is CSVEGPSGFYNEQFF.

J is TRBJ2-7 and V is TRBV4-1; 10 bases line up with TRBD1. Germline CDR1 reads MGHRA; CDR2 reads YSYEKL. CDR3 length: 15 amino acids. With V trimmed by 3 bases and J by 5 bases, 7 bases remained unmatched. The CDR3 protein is CASSHPGQGFDEQYF. For the CDR3, the DNA is TGCGCCAGCAGCCATCCGGGACAGGGGTTTGACGAGCAGTACTTC.

V gene TRBV29-1 combines with J gene TRBJ2-7; D possibly corresponds to TRBD1 (6 bases). The CDR3 length is 13 residues. V was pared by 0 bases and J by 3 bases, with 9 bases between. The germline V gene encodes CDR1 SQVTM and CDR2 ANQGSEA. CDR3 sequence (DNA): TGCAGCGTTGAAGATCGGGACAACTACGAGCAGTACTTC. Protein sequence: CSVEDRDNYEQYF.

The table lists this clone with a count of one. J is TRBJ2-5 and V is TRBV7-9; 13 bases align to TRBD2. The germline V gene has CDR1 SEHNR and CDR2 FQNEAQ (reference sequence). The CDR3 is 15 amino acids. V gave up 4 bases and J gave up 4 bases; unmatched junction bases: 3. The CDR3 reads CASSSTSGRRETQYF. The CDR3 bases are TGTGCCAGCAGCTCGACTAGCGGGAGGCGAGAGACCCAGTACTTC.

The chain links TRBV2 to TRBJ1-5; D is unclear. Germline assignment: CDR1 SNHLY and CDR2 FYNNEI. The CDR3 contains 17 residues. The V end was cut by 3 bases, the J end by 5 bases, with 20 bases between. The DNA for the CDR3 is TGTGCCAGCAGTGATCTAGGCTCTACGGGGAATTATCAGCCCCAGCATTTT. This gives the protein CASSDLGSTGNYQPQHF.